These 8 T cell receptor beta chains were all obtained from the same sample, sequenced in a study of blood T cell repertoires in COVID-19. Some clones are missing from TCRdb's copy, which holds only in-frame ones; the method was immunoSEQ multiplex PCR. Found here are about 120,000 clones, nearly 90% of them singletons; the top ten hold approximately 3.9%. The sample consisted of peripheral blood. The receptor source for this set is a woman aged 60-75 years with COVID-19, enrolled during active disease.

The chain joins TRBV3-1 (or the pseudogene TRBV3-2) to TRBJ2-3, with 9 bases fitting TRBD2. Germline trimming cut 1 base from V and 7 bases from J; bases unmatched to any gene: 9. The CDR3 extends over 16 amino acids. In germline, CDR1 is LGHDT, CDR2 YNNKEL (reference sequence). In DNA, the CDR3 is TGTGCCAGCAGCCAAGGGAGCGCGGGGGGGCCGCATACGCAGTATTTT. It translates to CASSQGSAGGPHTQYF.

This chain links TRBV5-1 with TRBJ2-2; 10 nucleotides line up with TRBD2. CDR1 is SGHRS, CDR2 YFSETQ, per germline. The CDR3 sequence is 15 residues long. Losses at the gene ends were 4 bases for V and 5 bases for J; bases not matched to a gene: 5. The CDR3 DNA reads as TGCGCCAGCAGCCGAACTAGCGGGGAAACCGGGGAGCTGTTTTTT. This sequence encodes CASSRTSGETGELFF.

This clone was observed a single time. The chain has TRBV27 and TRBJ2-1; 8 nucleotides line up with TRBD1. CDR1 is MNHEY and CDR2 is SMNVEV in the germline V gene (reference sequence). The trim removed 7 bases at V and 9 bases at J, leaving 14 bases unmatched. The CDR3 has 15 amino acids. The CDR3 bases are TGTGCCAGCAACGCCATGCAGGGGGCATCTAGTGAGCAGTTCTTC. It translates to CASNAMQGASSEQFF.

CDR3 coding DNA: TGTGCCAGCAGTTACTCGATACTAGCGGGGAAGCAAGAGACCCAGTACTTC. Translation: CASSYSILAGKQETQYF. J is TRBJ2-5 and V is TRBV6-2 or TRBV6-3, with 10 bases aligning to TRBD2. V shed 0 bases and J 2 bases; nucleotides not matched to a gene: 6. Germline loops: CDR1 MNHEY, CDR2 SVGEGT. The CDR3 has 17 residues.

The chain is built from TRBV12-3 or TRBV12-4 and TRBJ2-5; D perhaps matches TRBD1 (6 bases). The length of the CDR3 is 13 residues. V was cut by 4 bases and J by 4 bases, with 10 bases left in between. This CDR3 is CASSYRARETQYF. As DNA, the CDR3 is TGTGCCAGCAGTTACAGGGCGCGAGAGACCCAGTACTTC.

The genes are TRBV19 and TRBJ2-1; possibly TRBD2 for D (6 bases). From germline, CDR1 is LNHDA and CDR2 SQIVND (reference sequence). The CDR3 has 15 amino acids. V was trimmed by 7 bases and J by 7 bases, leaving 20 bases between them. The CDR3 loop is CASTRGGARGNEQFF. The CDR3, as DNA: TGTGCCAGTACTCGAGGCGGGGCGCGAGGGAATGAGCAGTTCTTC.

The CDR3 loop is CASSQGAPYEQYF. For the CDR3, the DNA is TGTGCCAGCAGCCAAGGGGCCCCCTACGAGCAGTACTTC. V usage is TRBV3-1 (or the pseudogene TRBV3-2) and J usage is TRBJ2-7, with unresolved D. Germline values: CDR1 LGHDT, CDR2 YNNKEL (reference sequence). This CDR3 contains 13 residues. V dropped 1 base and J dropped 2 bases, with 6 bases sitting between them.

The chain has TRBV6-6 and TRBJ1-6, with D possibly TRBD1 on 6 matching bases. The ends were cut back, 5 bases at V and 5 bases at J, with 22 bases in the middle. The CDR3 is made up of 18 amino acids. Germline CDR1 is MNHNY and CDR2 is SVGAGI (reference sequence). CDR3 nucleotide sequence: TGTGCCAGCAGTCTACAGGGCCCGGCTGTTCGAAATAATTCACCCCTCCACTTT. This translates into CASSLQGPAVRNNSPLHF.